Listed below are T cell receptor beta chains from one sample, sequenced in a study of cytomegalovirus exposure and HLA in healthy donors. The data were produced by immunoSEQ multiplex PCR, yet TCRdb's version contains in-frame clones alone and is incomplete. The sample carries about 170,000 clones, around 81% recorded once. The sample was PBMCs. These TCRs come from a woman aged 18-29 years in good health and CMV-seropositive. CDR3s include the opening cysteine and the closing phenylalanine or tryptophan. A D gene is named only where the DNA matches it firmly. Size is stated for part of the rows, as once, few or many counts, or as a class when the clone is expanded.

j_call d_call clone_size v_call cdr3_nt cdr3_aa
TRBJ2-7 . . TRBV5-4 TGTGCCAGCAGCCAGGGGTCTCCCTACGAGCAGTACTTC CASSQGSPYEQYF
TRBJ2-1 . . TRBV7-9 TGTGCCAGCAGCCCGCGCCACACAGCTACAAGGCAGTTCTTC CASSPRHTATRQFF
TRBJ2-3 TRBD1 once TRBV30 TGTGCCTGCCATCAGGACAGGGTGGGCAATACGCAGTATTTT CACHQDRVGNTQYF
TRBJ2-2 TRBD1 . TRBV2 TGTGCCAGTTCGGGGACAGGGGTTGACACCGGGGAGCTGTTTTTT CASSGTGVDTGELFF
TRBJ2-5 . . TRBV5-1 TGCGCCAGCAGCTTGGCTTCAGGGAATGGAGAGACCCAGTACTTC CASSLASGNGETQYF
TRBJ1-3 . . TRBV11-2 TGTGCCAGCAGCTTAGATCCAGGGGCTGGAAACACCATATATTTT CASSLDPGAGNTIYF
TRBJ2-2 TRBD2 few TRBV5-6 TGTGCCAGCAGCTTGTATATGGTAGCGGGGGCCGCGATCACCGGGGAGCTGTTTTTT CASSLYMVAGAAITGELFF
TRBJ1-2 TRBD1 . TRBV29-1 TGCAGCGGGACAGGGCCTAACTATGGCTACACCTTC CSGTGPNYGYTF
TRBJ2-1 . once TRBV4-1 TGCGCCAGCAGCCAAGTGGAAGCTCCTACGACAGACCCAATCTACAATGAGCAGTTCTTC CASSQVEAPTTDPIYNEQFF
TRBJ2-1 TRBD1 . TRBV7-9 TGTGCCAGCAGCTTTGGAACAGGGGGCGTTCAGTTCTTC CASSFGTGGVQFF